Shown below are 25 T cell receptor beta chains from a single sample sequenced in a study of monozygotic twins with cystic fibrosis. Repertoires were generated with immunoSEQ multiplex PCR, while TCRdb's copy carries only in-frame clones and drops some. The sample lists 14,000 or so clones, 80% to 95% occurring once. Source material: blood. The receptors were gathered from a girl aged 2-10 years with cystic fibrosis.

The chain recombines TRBV6-6 with TRBJ1-1; TRBD1 is a possible D gene (6 bases). The CDR3 is 15 amino acids. Trimming pared 2 bases from V and 1 base from J, leaving 11 bases between. The germline V gene encodes CDR1 MNHNY and CDR2 SVGAGI (reference sequence). The CDR3 DNA is TGTGCCAGCAGTTACGGGGGGCTGGCGAACACTGAAGCTTTCTTT. It specifies CASSYGGLANTEAFF.

CDR3 amino acids: CASSIGLARPQHF. Written as DNA, the CDR3 is TGTGCCAGTAGTATCGGCCTCGCTCGGCCCCAGCATTTT. J is TRBJ1-5 and V is TRBV19; D is unresolved. The germline V gene has CDR1 LNHDA and CDR2 SQIVND (reference sequence). With 3 bases removed from V and 9 bases from J, the gap between germline ends came to 12 bases. The CDR3 is made up of 13 amino acids.

V usage is TRBV7-2 and J usage is TRBJ1-5; D is unresolved. Looked up from germline, CDR1 is SGHTA and CDR2 is FQGNSA. V was cut by 3 bases and J by 3 bases, with 9 bases left in between. The CDR3 extends over 14 amino acids. This chain's CDR3 is CASSLGRFNQPQHF. CDR3 bases: TGTGCCAGCAGCTTGGGCAGATTCAATCAGCCCCAGCATTTT. Full variable domain (rest looked up from reference TRBV7-2 and TRBJ1-5): GAGVSQSPSNKVTEKGKDVELRCDPISGHTALYWYRQSLGQGLEFLIYFQGNSAPDKSGLPSDRFSAERTGGSVSTLTIQRTQQEDSAVYLCASSLGRFNQPQHFGDGTRLSIL.

DNA of the CDR3: TGTGCCAGCAGTCTCCCAGGGGAACTGTTTTTT. It yields the protein CASSLPGELFF. This chain connects TRBV28 to TRBJ1-4; a weak D match, TRBD1 (6 bases). This CDR3 has 11 residues. CDR1 is MDHEN, CDR2 SYDVKM, per germline. Between the trimmed V and J ends, which lost 5 bases and 12 bases, there was a span of 10 bases.

The J gene is TRBJ2-2, the V gene TRBV4-1; a possible D gene is TRBD2 (7 bases). This CDR3 spans 17 amino acids. Trimming cost V 0 bases and J 5 bases, with 16 bases left between them. Germline CDR1 is MGHRA and CDR2 is YSYEKL. The chain's CDR3 is CASSQENLGGGTGELFF. The CDR3 DNA reads TGCGCCAGCAGCCAAGAAAATCTGGGAGGGGGAACCGGGGAGCTGTTTTTT.

The gene calls are TRBV9 and TRBJ1-2; 8 positions match TRBD1. The ends lost 3 bases at V and 1 base at J; junction bases unmatched: 5. CDR3 size: 15 residues. Germline CDR1 is SGDLS and CDR2 is YYNGEE. CDR3 in amino acids: CASSAWTGINYGYTF. The DNA of the CDR3 is TGTGCCAGCAGCGCCTGGACAGGGATTAACTATGGCTACACCTTC.

With regard to this clone: Mismatch with germline at one junction end may stem from a read error. The gene calls are TRBV7-2 and TRBJ2-7; D gene uncertain. Per germline, CDR1 SGHTA and CDR2 FQGNSA. The CDR3 is 16 residues long. The CDR3 sequence is CASRLGGLGAGGVQYF. CDR3 bases: TGTGCCAGCAGGTTAGGTGGGCTAGGAGCCGGTGGGGTGCAGTACTTC.

The chain uses TRBV10-3 and TRBJ2-1; D uncertain. Deletions cut 2 bases from V and 4 bases from J, with 15 bases between. Per the germline V gene, CDR1 is ENHRY and CDR2 is SYGVKD. The CDR3 totals 16 residues. The CDR3 DNA follows: TGTGCCATCAGTGAGGAACTCAACTCCGGTTACAATGAGCAGTTCTTC. It specifies CAISEELNSGYNEQFF.

This clone has only one observation. The chain is built from TRBV5-1 and TRBJ2-3, with 8 bases that match TRBD2. The J segment lost 6 bases and the V segment lost 4 bases, leaving 13 bases of the junction unmatched. The CDR3 loop spans 16 amino acids. The germline V gene encodes CDR1 SGHRS and CDR2 YFSETQ. The CDR3 DNA reads TGCGCCAGCAGCCTGACCAGCGGGAGTGGTGGGGATACGCAGTATTTT. Translated, it gives CASSLTSGSGGDTQYF. Complete variable domain (other parts from reference TRBV5-1 and TRBJ2-3): KAGVTQTPRYLIKTRGQQVTLSCSPISGHRSVSWYQQTPGQGLQFLFEYFSETQRNKGNFPGRFSGRQFSNSRSEMNVSTLELGDSALYLCASSLTSGSGGDTQYFGPGTRLTVL.

This rearrangement joins TRBV7-8 to TRBJ2-7; TRBD2 agrees at 8 bases. In germline, CDR1 is SGHVS, CDR2 FQNEAQ. The CDR3 has 15 residues. The V segment lost 1 base and the J segment 3 bases; nucleotides outside the gene matches: 5. The CDR3 nucleotides read TGTGCCAGCAGCTTAGATCCTCTAGCGGGCTACGAGCAGTACTTC. Its protein is CASSLDPLAGYEQYF.

V is TRBV19 and J is TRBJ1-4, with D tentatively TRBD1 (5 bases). The CDR3 has 13 residues. Germline lookup yields CDR1 LNHDA and CDR2 SQIVND (reference sequence). Trimming cost V 6 bases and J 6 bases, with 11 bases left between them. The DNA for the CDR3 is TGTGCCAGTAGCGAAACAGGATATGAAAAACTGTTTTTT. This translates into CASSETGYEKLFF.

The chain links TRBV10-3 to TRBJ1-2; 7 bases map to TRBD1. Germline-derived CDR1 and CDR2 are ENHRY and SYGVKD. This CDR3 comprises 13 residues. V dropped 5 bases and J dropped 4; count of bases not matched to a gene: 4. The CDR3 loop is CAISSGGGYGYTF. In nucleotides, the CDR3 is TGTGCCATCAGTTCAGGGGGGGGCTATGGCTACACCTTC.

J is TRBJ2-7 and V is TRBV5-1, with 8 positions matching TRBD1. After removal of 6 bases from V and 5 bases from J, the junction contained 16 bases not matched to a gene. Per the germline V gene, CDR1 is SGHRS and CDR2 is YFSETQ. The CDR3 sequence is 16 residues long. The CDR3 here is CASTNFRQGRNHEQYF. In nucleotides, the CDR3 is TGCGCCAGCACCAATTTTCGACAGGGGAGGAACCACGAGCAGTACTTC.

The V gene is TRBV30, the J gene TRBJ1-2, with TRBD1 as a possible D gene (5 bases). Germline lookup yields CDR1 GTSNPN and CDR2 SVGIG (reference sequence). Trimming cost V 3 bases and J 2 bases, with 10 bases left between them. CDR3 size: 13 residues. Here the CDR3 reads CAWRPTENYGYTF. The CDR3 DNA is TGTGCCTGGAGACCGACAGAAAACTATGGCTACACCTTC.

This chain links TRBV14 with TRBJ1-2; TRBD1 might be the D (5 bases). Trimming stripped 4 bases from V and 5 bases from J, with 11 bases between. The germline V gene has CDR1 SGHDN and CDR2 FVKESK. The CDR3 loop spans 13 amino acids. The CDR3 here is CASSPGIRYGYTF. CDR3 nucleotides: TGTGCCAGCAGCCCAGGGATCAGATATGGCTACACCTTC.

In DNA, the CDR3 is TGTGCCAGCAGCAAACAGGGTAGCGGGAGCTACAATGAGCAGTTCTTC. It codes for CASSKQGSGSYNEQFF. The chain joins TRBV21-1 to TRBJ2-1; the tabulated D call, TRBD2, remains unverified against the DNA. TRBV21-1 represents a pseudogene. The length of the CDR3 is 16 residues.

V and J are TRBV4-1 and TRBJ2-2; the match to TRBD1 covers 8 bases. The germline V gene encodes CDR1 MGHRA and CDR2 YSYEKL. This CDR3 is built from 17 residues. The V gene end was trimmed by 3 bases and the J gene end by 1 base; junction bases not matched to a gene: 7. The CDR3 loop reads CASSQETGTGNTGELFF. The CDR3, as DNA: TGCGCCAGCAGCCAGGAGACCGGGACAGGGAACACCGGGGAGCTGTTTTTT.

J is TRBJ2-1 and V is TRBV10-1; 7 nucleotides line up with TRBD1. CDR1 and CDR2 from the germline V gene are WNHNN and SYGVQD (reference sequence). The trim removed 7 bases at V and 0 bases at J, leaving 6 bases unmatched. The CDR3 has 15 residues. The CDR3 region is CASIFDRASYNEQFF. The DNA of the CDR3 is TGCGCCAGCATTTTCGACAGGGCCTCCTACAATGAGCAGTTCTTC.

The V call is TRBV6-6, the J call TRBJ2-7; 7 bases are a match to TRBD2. V trimming: 0 bases; J trimming: 5 bases; junction bases outside the gene matches: 7. CDR3 length equals 15 residues. Germline values: CDR1 MNHNY, CDR2 SVGAGI (reference sequence). CDR3 residues: CASSYSASGRDEQYF. In DNA, the CDR3 is TGTGCCAGCAGTTACTCGGCTAGCGGTCGGGACGAGCAGTACTTC.

This rearrangement joins TRBV6-6 to TRBJ2-7; TRBD2 aligns across 10 bases. The CDR3 extends over 15 amino acids. CDR1 is MNHNY, CDR2 SVGAGI, per germline (reference sequence). Trimming removed 7 bases from V and 2 bases from J; junction bases left unmatched: 8. In nucleotides, the CDR3 is TGTGCCAGCATTGCTGGACTAGCGGAAACCTACGAGCAGTACTTC. As protein: CASIAGLAETYEQYF.

This chain uses TRBV28 with TRBJ2-3; D not resolved. V lost 4 bases, J lost 4 bases, and 12 bases lay in between. The CDR3 consists of 14 residues. Germline CDR1 and CDR2: MDHEN and SYDVKM. CDR3 residues: CASSSARGADTQYF. The CDR3 nucleotides read TGTGCCAGCAGTTCCGCTAGAGGAGCAGATACGCAGTATTTT.

This sequence joins TRBV2 and TRBJ2-5, with a tentative D call TRBD1 (5 bases). The CDR3 covers 15 residues. Germline loops: CDR1 SNHLY, CDR2 FYNNEI. Trimming pared 4 bases from V and 5 bases from J, leaving 17 bases between. The CDR3 DNA reads TGTGCCAGCAGTGTTGGCAGGGTCCCCGGGGAGACCCAGTACTTC. Its translation is CASSVGRVPGETQYF.

J is TRBJ1-1 and V is TRBV5-8; D call uncertain. V was shortened by 0 bases and J by 0 bases, with 12 bases between the two germline ends. CDR1 and CDR2 (germline): SGHTS, YDEGEE. The CDR3 covers 16 residues. For the CDR3, the DNA is TGTGCCAGCAGCTTGGAAGGCGTCAGCCTGAACACTGAAGCTTTCTTT. Residues: CASSLEGVSLNTEAFF.

This chain links TRBV6-1 with TRBJ2-7; 9 bases agree with TRBD1. V trimming: 7 bases; J trimming: 7 bases; junction bases outside the gene matches: 8. Germline CDR1 and CDR2: MNHNS and SASEGT. The CDR3 contains 13 residues. CDR3: CASKGTGPWEQYF. The DNA for the CDR3 is TGTGCCAGCAAGGGGACAGGGCCGTGGGAGCAGTACTTC.

The CDR3 loop is CASSSQPYEQYF. CDR3 in DNA: TGCGCCAGCAGCTCTCAGCCTTACGAGCAGTACTTC. The V gene is TRBV5-1, the J gene TRBJ2-7; D gene uncertain. CDR1 and CDR2 (germline): SGHRS, YFSETQ. The length of the CDR3 is 12 residues. V lost 3 bases and J lost 4, with 8 bases in between.